This T cell receptor beta chain was recovered during a study of breast tumors, draining lymph nodes, adjacent tissues. Study-level findings and limits: Most tumor T cells seemingly derive from lymph node, then expand in tumor. Tumor repertoires ranked between lymph nodes and nontumor tissue in diversity, with V and J gene preferences. Tumor T cell lymph node origin was a supported hypothesis, not proven. Tumor and nontumor repertoires were significantly more similar in luminal-like than in basal-like breast cancer.

With regard to this clonotype: Antigen: not known. A much larger clone lies a single base off, so this may be a read error.

The CDR3 has 14 residues. From germline, CDR1 is GTSNPN and CDR2 SVGIG (reference sequence). Trimming stripped 4 bases from V and 6 bases from J, with 16 bases between. TCRdb passed the multiplex PCR reads through MiXCR, listing each CDR3 protein once. The sample includes some 49,000 distinct CDR3 sequences, around 23% of them seen just once. Sequencing used breast tumor tissue. The TCR sequence derives from a female donor with breast cancer. Some clones in this sample may be carry-over from other donors' samples. The rearrangement links TRBV30 to TRBJ1-5; D is unclear. CDR3 in amino acids: CAWNPGDRSQPQHF. DNA for the CDR3: TGTGCCTGGAATCCTGGGGATCGGAGTCAGCCCCAGCATTTT.